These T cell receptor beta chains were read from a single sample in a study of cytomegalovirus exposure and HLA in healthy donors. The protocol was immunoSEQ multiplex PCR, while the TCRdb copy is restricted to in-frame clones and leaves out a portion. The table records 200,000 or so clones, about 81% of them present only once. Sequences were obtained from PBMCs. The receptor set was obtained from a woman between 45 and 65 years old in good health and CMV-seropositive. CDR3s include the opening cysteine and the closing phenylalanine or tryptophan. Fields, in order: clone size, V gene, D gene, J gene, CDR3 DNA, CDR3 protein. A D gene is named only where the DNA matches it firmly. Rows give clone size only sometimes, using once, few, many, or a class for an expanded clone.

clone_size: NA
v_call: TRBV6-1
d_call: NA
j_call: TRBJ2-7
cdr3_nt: TGTGCCAGCAGTGAGTCGGGACTCATCCGATCCTACGAGCAGTACTTC
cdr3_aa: CASSESGLIRSYEQYF

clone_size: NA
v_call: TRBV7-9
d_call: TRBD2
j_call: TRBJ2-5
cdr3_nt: TGTGCCAGCAGCTTAGTCCGCGGGGGTTTAGGAGAGACCCAGTACTTC
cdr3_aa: CASSLVRGGLGETQYF

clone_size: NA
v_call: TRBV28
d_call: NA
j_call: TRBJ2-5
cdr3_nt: TGTGCCAGCAGTTTAACCGGGAAAGAGACCCAGTACTTC
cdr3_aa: CASSLTGKETQYF

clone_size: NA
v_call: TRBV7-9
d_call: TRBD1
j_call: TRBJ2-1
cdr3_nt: TGTGCCAGCAGCTTATTAGGGACAGGCAACAATGAGCAGTTCTTC
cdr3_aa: CASSLLGTGNNEQFF

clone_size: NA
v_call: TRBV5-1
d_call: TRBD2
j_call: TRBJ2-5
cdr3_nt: TGCGCCAGCAGCTTGGTTCTAGCGGGAGCGGGAGAGACCCAGTACTTC
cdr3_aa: CASSLVLAGAGETQYF

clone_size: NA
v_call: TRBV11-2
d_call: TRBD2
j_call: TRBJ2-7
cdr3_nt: TGTGCCAGCAGCTTAGCGTGGGGTCTAGCGGGGGGTGAGCAGTACTTC
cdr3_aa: CASSLAWGLAGGEQYF

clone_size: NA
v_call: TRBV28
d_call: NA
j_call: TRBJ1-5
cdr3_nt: TGTGCCAGCAGTTACAGGGTTGGGCCCCAGCATTTT
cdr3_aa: CASSYRVGPQHF

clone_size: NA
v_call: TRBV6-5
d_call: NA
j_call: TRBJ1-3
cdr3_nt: TGTGCCAGCAGTTATGGGGGGGCTGGAAACACCATATATTTT
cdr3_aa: CASSYGGAGNTIYF

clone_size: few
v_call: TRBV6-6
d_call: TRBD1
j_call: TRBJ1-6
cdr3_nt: TGTGCCAGCAGTCACCCATACAGGGGCAACTCACCCCTCCACTTT
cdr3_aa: CASSHPYRGNSPLHF

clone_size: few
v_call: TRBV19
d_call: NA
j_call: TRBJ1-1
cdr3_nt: TGTGCCAGTAGTCCGCATATTAGAACTGAAGCTTTCTTT
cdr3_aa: CASSPHIRTEAFF

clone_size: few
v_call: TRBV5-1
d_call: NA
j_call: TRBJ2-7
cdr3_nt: TGCGCCAGCAGCTTGCATGGAGGCTCCTACGAGCAGTACTTC
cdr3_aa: CASSLHGGSYEQYF

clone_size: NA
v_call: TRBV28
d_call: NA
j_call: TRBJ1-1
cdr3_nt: TGTGCCAGCAGTTCATCCAGGGGATGGAACACTGAAGCTTTCTTT
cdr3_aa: CASSSSRGWNTEAFF

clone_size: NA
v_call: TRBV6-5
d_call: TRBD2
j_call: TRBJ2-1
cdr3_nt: TGTGCCAGCAGCCCCAGGAGGGACTACTACAATGAGCAGTTCTTC
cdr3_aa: CASSPRRDYYNEQFF

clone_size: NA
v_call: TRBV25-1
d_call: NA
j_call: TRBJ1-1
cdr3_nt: TGTGCCAGCAGTGGTATGTGGCAGGGGACCGGTGAAGCTTTCTTT
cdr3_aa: CASSGMWQGTGEAFF

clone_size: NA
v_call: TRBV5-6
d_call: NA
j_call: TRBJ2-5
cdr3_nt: TGTGCCAGCAGCGGCGGGGAATTCGGGGCCCAGTACTTC
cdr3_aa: CASSGGEFGAQYF

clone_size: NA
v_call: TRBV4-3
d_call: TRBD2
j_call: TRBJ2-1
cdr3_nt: TGCGCCAGCAGCCAAGATCAGGGAGGGAGCTCCTACAATGAGCAGTTCTTC
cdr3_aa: CASSQDQGGSSYNEQFF

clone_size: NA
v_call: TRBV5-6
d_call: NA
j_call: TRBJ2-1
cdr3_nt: TGTGCCAGCAGCTTCAACAGGGCTGACGTTTCCTACAATGAGCAGTTCTTC
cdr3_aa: CASSFNRADVSYNEQFF

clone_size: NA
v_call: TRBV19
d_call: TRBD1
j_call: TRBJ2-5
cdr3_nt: TGTGCCAGTAGGGGGACAGGCAATATTTTCCAAGAGACCCAGTACTTC
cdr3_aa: CASRGTGNIFQETQYF

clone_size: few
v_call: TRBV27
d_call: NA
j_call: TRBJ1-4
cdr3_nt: TGTGCCAGCAGTAGTGGCCAGGGACTTGGAAAACTGTTTTTT
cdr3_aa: CASSSGQGLGKLFF

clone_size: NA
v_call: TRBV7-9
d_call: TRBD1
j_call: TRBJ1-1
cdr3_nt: TGTGCCAGCAGCTCTAGTGGACAGGGTTCTGAAGCTTTCTTT
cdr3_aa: CASSSSGQGSEAFF

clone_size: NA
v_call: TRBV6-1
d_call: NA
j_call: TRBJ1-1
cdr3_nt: TGTGCCAGCAGTTCCCCTGACAGGAGGAACACTGAAGCTTTCTTT
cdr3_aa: CASSSPDRRNTEAFF

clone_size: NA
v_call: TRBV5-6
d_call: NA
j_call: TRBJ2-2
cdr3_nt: TGTGCCAGCAGCTTACTGAGACAGACCTCGAACACCGGGGAGCTGTTTTTT
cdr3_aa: CASSLLRQTSNTGELFF

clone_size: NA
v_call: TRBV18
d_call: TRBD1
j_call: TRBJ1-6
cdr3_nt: TGTGCCAGCTCGCATGGACAGGGGCGCTATAATTCACCCCTCCACTTT
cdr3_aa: CASSHGQGRYNSPLHF

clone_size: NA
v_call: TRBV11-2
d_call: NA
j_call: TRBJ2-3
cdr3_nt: TGTGCCAGCAGCTCTTTATTCGGGGGCACAGATACGCAGTATTTT
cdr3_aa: CASSSLFGGTDTQYF

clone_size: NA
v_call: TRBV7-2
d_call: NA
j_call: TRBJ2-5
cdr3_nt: TGTGCCAGCAGCTTCCTTAGCGGATCTCAAGAGACCCAGTACTTC
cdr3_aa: CASSFLSGSQETQYF

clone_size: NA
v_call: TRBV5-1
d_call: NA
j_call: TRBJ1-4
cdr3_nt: TGCGCCAGCAGCTTGCGCGGTGTTAATGAAAAACTGTTTTTT
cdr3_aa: CASSLRGVNEKLFF

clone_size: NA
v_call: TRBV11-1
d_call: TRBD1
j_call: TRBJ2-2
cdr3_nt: TGTGCCAGCAGCTTTTTTAGGGGGCCGGTCGGGGAGCTGTTTTTT
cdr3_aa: CASSFFRGPVGELFF

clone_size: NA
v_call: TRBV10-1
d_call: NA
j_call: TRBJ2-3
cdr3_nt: TGCGCCAGCAGTGAGACGACGGGAGCTAGAAGCGTTACGCAGTATTTT
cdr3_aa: CASSETTGARSVTQYF

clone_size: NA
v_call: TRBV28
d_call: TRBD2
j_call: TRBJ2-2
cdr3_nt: TGTGCCAGCAGACTCGGGACTATCGCGAACACCGGGGAGCTGTTTTTT
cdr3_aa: CASRLGTIANTGELFF

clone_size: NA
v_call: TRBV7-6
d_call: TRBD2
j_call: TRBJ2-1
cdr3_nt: TGTGCCAGCAGCTCCACTAGCGCCCACTTCAATGAGCAGTTCTTC
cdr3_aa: CASSSTSAHFNEQFF

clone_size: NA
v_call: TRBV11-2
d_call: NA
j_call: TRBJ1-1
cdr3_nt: TGTGCCAGCAGCTTAACCAACAGGTTGGGGAACACTGAAGCTTTCTTT
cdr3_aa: CASSLTNRLGNTEAFF

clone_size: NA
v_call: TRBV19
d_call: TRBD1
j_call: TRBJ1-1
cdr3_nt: TGTGCCAGTAGCCGGGACAGGCCGAACACTGAAGCTTTCTTT
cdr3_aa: CASSRDRPNTEAFF

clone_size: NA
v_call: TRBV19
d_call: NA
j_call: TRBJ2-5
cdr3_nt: TGTGCCAGTAGTATACGGTGGCGGCCGCAACAAGAGACCCAGTACTTC
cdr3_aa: CASSIRWRPQQETQYF

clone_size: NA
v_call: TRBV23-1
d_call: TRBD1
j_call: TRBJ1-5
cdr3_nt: TGCGCCAGCGGGGCAGGGGGCATTCGTCAGCCCCAGCATTTT
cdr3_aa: CASGAGGIRQPQHF

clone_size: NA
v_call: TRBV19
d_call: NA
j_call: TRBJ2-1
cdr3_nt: TGTGCCAGTAGTCCCGGACTGAGTAAGAATGAGCAGTTCTTC
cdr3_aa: CASSPGLSKNEQFF

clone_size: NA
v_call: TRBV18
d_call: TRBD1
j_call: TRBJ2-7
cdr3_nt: TGTGCCAGCTCACTCGGGACAGGGCGCTACGAGCAGTACTTC
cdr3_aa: CASSLGTGRYEQYF

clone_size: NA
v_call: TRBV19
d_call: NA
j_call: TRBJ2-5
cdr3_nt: TGTGCCAGTAGTCCCTCCCGAAGACAGGAGCAGTACTTC
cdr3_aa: CASSPSRRQEQYF

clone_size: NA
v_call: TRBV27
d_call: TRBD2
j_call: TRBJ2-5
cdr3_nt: TGTGCCAGCAGTTTGAGCGAGCCTAGCGGGAGGGTGGGGGAAAAAGAGACCCAGTACTTC
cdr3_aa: CASSLSEPSGRVGEKETQYF

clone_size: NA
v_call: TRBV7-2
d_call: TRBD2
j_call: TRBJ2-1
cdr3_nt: TGTGCCAGCAGGAAGCGGGGGGGCTACAATGAGCAGTTCTTC
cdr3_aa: CASRKRGGYNEQFF

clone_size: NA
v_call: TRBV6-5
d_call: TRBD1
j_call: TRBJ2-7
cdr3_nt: TGTGCCAGCAGACCAGGACAGGTCATCGAGCAGTACTTC
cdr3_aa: CASRPGQVIEQYF

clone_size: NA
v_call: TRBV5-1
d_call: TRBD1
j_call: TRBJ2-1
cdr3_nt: TGCGCCAGCAGCGCAGGGACAGGGGGCGCCTACAATGAGCAGTTCTTC
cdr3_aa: CASSAGTGGAYNEQFF

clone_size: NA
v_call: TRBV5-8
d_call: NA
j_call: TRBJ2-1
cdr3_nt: TGTGCCAGCAGCTTAGTCTATTTTAATGAGCAGTTCTTC
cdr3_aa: CASSLVYFNEQFF

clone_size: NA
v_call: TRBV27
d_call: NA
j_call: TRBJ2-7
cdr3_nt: TGTGCCAGCAGTTCCCGGAACAGCGGCGAGCAGTACTTC
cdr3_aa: CASSSRNSGEQYF

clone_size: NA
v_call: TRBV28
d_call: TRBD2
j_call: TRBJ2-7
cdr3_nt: TGTGCCAGCAGTGCCACCGGGACTAGCGGGATCGGCGAGCAGTACTTC
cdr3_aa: CASSATGTSGIGEQYF

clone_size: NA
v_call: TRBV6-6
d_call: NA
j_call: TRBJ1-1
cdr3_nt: TGTGCCAGCAGAAGGCAGGGGAATCAAGCTTTCTTT
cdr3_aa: CASRRQGNQAFF

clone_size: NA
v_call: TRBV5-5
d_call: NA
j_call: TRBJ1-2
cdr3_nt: TGTGCCAGCAGCTTAGGGGTTAATGGCTACACCTTC
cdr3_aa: CASSLGVNGYTF

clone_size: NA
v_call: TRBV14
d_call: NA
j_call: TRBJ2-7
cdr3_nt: TGTGCCAGCAGCCCCCATTTGAAGGAGGATTACCAATACGAGCAGTACTTC
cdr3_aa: CASSPHLKEDYQYEQYF

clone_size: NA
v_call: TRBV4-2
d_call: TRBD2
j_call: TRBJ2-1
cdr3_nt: TGTGCCAGCAGCCAAGATGGCCCCGGGGGACTAGCGGGGTTCTACAATGAGCAGTTCTTC
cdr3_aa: CASSQDGPGGLAGFYNEQFF

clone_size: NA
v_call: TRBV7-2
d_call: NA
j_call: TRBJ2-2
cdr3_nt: TGTGCCAGCAGCTTGCGGCAGATGAACACCGGGGAGCTGTTTTTT
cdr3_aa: CASSLRQMNTGELFF

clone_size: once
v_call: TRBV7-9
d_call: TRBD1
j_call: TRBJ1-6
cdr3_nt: TGTGCCAGCAGCCCCGGGACAGGGGCAAGTTCACCCCTCCACTTT
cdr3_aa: CASSPGTGASSPLHF

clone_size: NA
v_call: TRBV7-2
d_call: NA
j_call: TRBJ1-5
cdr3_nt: TGTGCCAGCAGCTTAGGTGAGGGGCCCCAGCATTTT
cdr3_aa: CASSLGEGPQHF

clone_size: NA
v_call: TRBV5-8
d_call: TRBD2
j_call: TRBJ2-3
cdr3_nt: TGTGCCAGCATACCCGGTATAGGTGCTAGCGGGCTCGGAGATACGCAGTATTTT
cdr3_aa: CASIPGIGASGLGDTQYF

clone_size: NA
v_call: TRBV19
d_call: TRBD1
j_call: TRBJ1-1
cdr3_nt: TGTGCCAGTAGCCCAGGGGGCAGGACTGAAGCTTTCTTT
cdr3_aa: CASSPGGRTEAFF

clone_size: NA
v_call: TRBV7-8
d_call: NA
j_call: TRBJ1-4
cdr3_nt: TGTGCCAGCAGCTTAGGGGACACAACAACTAATGAAAAACTGTTTTTT
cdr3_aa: CASSLGDTTTNEKLFF

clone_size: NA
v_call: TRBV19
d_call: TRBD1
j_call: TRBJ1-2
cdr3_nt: TGTGCCAGTAGTTTAACGACAGGGGATTACTATGGCTACACCTTC
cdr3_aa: CASSLTTGDYYGYTF

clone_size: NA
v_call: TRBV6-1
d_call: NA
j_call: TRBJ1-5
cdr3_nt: TGTGCCAGCAGTGCGGTGGGGGGTGCCGGCTATAGCAATCAGCCCCAGCATTTT
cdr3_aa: CASSAVGGAGYSNQPQHF

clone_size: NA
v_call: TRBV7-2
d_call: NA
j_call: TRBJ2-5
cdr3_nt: TGTGCCAGCAGCTCCCGACTGAAAGAGACCCAGTACTTC
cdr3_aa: CASSSRLKETQYF

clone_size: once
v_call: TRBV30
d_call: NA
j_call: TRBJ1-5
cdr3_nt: TGTGCCTGGAGACAGAATAGCAATCAGCCCCAGCATTTT
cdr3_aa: CAWRQNSNQPQHF

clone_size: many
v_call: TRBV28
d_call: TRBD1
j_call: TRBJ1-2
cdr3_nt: TGTGCCAGCACCCGGACAGGGGGGGCCTATGGCTACACCTTC
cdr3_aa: CASTRTGGAYGYTF

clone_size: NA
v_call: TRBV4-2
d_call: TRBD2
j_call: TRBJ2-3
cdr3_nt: TGTGCCAGCAGCCGAGTAGCGGGAGGGAACACAGATACGCAGTATTTT
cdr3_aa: CASSRVAGGNTDTQYF